Sequencing of this TCR beta chain was carried out in a study of blood T cell repertoires in COVID-19. Assay used: immunoSEQ multiplex PCR; TCRdb lists only in-frame clones, some missing. The sample contains over 25,000 clones, 70% to 85% of which appear only once. V shed 5 bases and J shed 4 bases, with 10 bases lying between them. There are 13 residues in the CDR3. Germline V CDR1 and CDR2: MDHEN, SYDVKM. Sequenced sample: peripheral blood. The sequence was collected from a woman older than 75 with acute or convalescent COVID-19. This chain joins TRBV28 and TRBJ2-3; D possibly corresponds to TRBD1 (6 bases). CDR3 sequence: CASSGDKADTQYF. CDR3 coding DNA: TGTGCCAGCAGTGGGGACAAGGCAGATACGCAGTATTTT.